A single sample is the source of the 2 T cell receptor beta chains below, sequenced in a study of T-cell reconstitution after alpha-beta-depleted transplantation in children. Preparation of the TCRbeta library involved a method that used unique molecular identifiers. TCRdb independently ran MiXCR on the PCR reads; one entry per CDR3 protein. The sample lists about 360,000 distinct CDR3 sequences; more than 10% were seen once. Sequenced material: PBMCs, taken from the stem cell graft. All receptors derive from a human donor who donated a stem cell graft to a child with Fanconi anemia.

In its sample, this clonotype was seen a few times. This rearrangement joins TRBV7-2 to TRBJ2-7; D is possibly TRBD1 (5 bases). V was shortened by 6 bases and J by 2 bases, with 14 bases between the two germline ends. CDR1 is SGHTA, CDR2 FQGNSA, per germline. There are 14 residues in the CDR3. CDR3 region: CASRKTAIAYEQYF. CDR3 sequence (DNA): TGTGCCAGCAGAAAGACAGCAATCGCCTACGAGCAGTACTTC.

This clonotype was observed a handful of times. The chain uses TRBV11-3 and TRBJ2-2; 10 nucleotides line up with TRBD1. After removal of 1 base from V and 5 bases from J, the junction contained 4 bases not matched to a gene. This CDR3 contains 16 residues. The germline V gene encodes CDR1 SGHNT and CDR2 YENEEA. The CDR3 nucleotides are TGTGCCAGCAGCTTAGGGACGGACAGGGGGACCGGGGAGCTGTTTTTT. It encodes CASSLGTDRGTGELFF.